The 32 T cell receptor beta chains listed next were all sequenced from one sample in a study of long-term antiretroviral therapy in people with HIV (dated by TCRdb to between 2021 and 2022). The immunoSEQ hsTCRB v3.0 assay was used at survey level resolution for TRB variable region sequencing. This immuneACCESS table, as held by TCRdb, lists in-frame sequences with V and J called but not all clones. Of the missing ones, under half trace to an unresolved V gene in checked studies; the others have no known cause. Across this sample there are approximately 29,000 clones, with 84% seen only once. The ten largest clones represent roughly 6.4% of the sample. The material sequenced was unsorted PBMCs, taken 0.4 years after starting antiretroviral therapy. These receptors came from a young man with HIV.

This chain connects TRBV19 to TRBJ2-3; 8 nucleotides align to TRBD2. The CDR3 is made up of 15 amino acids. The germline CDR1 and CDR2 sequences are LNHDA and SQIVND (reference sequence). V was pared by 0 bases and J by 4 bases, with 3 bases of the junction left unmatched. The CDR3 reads CASSIDGRAPDTQYF. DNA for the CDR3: TGTGCCAGTAGTATAGACGGGAGGGCCCCAGATACGCAGTATTTT.

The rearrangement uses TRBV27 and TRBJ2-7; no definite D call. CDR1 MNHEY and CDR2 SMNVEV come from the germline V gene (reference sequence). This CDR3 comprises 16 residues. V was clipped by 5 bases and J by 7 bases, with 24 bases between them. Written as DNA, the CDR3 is TGTGCCAGCAGTCTCACAGCAAACCCCGACCTAGGGGAGCAGTACTTC. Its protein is CASSLTANPDLGEQYF.

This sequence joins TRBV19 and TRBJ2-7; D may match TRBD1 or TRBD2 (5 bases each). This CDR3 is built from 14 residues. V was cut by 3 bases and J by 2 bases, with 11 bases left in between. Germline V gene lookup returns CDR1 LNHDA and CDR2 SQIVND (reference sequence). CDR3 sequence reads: CASSIYGAPYEQYF. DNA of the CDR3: TGTGCCAGTAGTATTTACGGGGCCCCCTACGAGCAGTACTTC.

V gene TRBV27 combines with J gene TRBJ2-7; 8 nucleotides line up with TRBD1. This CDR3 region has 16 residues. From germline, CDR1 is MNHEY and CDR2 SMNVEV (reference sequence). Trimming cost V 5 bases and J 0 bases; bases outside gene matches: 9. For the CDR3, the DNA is TGTGCCAGCAGTCCCTCACAGGGGGAGGCCTCCTACGAGCAGTACTTC. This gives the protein CASSPSQGEASYEQYF.

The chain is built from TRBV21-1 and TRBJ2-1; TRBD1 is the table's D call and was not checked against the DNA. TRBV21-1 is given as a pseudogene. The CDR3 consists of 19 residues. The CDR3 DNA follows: TGTGCCAGCAGCAAAGGACAGTCTAGTTGCCCGAGCTCCTACAATGAGCAGTTCTTC. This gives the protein CASSKGQSSCPSSYNEQFF.

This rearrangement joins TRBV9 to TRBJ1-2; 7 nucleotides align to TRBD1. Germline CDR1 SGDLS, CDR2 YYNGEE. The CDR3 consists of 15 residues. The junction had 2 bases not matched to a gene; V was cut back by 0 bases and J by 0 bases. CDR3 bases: TGTGCCAGCAGCGTAGGGGACAGAGCTAACTATGGCTACACCTTC. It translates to CASSVGDRANYGYTF.

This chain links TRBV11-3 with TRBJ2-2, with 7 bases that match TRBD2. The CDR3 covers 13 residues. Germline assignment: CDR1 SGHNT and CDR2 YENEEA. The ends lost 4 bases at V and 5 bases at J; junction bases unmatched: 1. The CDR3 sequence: CASSYSGTGELFF. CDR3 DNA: TGTGCCAGCAGCTATAGCGGGACCGGGGAGCTGTTTTTT.

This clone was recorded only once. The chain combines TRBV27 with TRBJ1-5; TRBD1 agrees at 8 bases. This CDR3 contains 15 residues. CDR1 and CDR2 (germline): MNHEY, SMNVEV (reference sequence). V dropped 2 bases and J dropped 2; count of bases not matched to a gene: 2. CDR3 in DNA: TGTGCCAGCAGTTTAGCGACAGGGGGCAATCAGCCCCAGCATTTT. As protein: CASSLATGGNQPQHF.

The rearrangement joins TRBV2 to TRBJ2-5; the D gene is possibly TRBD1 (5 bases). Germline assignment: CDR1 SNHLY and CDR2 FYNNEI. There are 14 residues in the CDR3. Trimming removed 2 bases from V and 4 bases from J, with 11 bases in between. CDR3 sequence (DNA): TGTGCCAGCAGTGAACCAGGGAAGTCAGAGACCCAGTACTTC. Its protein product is CASSEPGKSETQYF.

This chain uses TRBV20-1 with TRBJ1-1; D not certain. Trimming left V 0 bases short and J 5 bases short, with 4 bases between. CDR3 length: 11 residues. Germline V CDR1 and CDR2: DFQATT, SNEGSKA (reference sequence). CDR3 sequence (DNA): TGCAGTGCTAGAGAAGGAACTGAAGCTTTCTTT. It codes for CSAREGTEAFF.

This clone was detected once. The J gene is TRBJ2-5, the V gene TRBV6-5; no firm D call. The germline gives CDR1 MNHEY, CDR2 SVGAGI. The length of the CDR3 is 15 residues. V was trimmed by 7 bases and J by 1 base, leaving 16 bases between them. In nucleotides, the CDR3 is TGTGCCAGCATTCTACTTCTCAGGCTCCAAGAGACCCAGTACTTC. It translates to CASILLLRLQETQYF.

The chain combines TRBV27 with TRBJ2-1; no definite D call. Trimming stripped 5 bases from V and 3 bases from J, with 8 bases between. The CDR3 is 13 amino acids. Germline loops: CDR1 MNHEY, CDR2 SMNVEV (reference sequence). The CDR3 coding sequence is TGTGCCAGCAGTACCCGGATCTACAATGAGCAGTTCTTC. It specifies CASSTRIYNEQFF.

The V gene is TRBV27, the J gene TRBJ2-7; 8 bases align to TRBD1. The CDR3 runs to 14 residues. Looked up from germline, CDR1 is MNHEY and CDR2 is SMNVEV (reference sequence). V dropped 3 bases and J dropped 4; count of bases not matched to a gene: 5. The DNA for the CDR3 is TGTGCCAGCAGTTTGTCAGGGGGCAGGTACGAGCAGTACTTC. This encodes CASSLSGGRYEQYF.

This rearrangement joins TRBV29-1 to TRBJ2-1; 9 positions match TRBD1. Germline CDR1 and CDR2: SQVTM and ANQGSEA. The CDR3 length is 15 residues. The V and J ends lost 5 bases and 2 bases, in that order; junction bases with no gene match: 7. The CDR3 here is CSVFNRDRAYNEQFF. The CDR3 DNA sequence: TGCAGCGTTTTTAACCGGGACAGGGCCTACAATGAGCAGTTCTTC.

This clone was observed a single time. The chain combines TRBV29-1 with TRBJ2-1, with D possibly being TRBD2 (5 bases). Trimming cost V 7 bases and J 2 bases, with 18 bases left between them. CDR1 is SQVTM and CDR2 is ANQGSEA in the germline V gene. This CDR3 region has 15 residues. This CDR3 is CSALGGETTYNEQFF. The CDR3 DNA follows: TGCAGCGCCCTCGGTGGAGAGACTACCTACAATGAGCAGTTCTTC.

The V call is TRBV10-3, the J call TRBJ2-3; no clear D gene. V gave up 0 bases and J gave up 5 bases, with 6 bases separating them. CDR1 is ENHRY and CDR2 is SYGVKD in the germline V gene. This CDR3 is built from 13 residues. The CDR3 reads CAISESVGDTQYF. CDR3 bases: TGTGCCATCAGTGAGTCGGTGGGAGATACGCAGTATTTT.

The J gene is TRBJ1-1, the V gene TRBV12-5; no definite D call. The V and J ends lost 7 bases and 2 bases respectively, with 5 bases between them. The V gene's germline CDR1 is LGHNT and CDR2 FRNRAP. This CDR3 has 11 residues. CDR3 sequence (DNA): TGTGCTAGTGCCCTAAACACTGAAGCTTTCTTT. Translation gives CASALNTEAFF. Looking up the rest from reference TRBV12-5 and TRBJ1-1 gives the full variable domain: DARVTQTPRHKVTEMGQEVTMRCQPILGHNTVFWYRQTMMQGLELLAYFRNRAPLDDSGMPKDRFSAEMPDATLATLKIQPSEPRDSAVYFCASALNTEAFFGQGTRLTVV.

This CDR3 is CASSSTSGSYDEQFF. The CDR3 DNA sequence: TGTGCCAGCAGCTCCACTAGCGGTTCGTACGATGAGCAGTTCTTC. The V call is TRBV5-4, the J call TRBJ2-1; 8 bases map to TRBD2. This CDR3 has 15 residues. CDR1 and CDR2 from the germline V gene are SGHNT and YYREEE (reference sequence). With V trimmed by 3 bases and J by 8 bases, 10 bases remained unmatched.

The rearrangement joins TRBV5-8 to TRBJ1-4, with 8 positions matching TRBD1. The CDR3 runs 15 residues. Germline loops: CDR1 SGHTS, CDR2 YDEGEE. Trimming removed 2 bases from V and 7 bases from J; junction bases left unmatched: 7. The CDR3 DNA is TGTGCCAGCAGCTTAGGGGACAGGCCGGGTGAAAAACTGTTTTTT. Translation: CASSLGDRPGEKLFF.

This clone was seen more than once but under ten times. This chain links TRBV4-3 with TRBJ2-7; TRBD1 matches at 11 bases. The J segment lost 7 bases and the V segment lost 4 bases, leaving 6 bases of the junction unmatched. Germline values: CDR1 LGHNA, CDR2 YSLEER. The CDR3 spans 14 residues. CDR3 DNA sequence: TGCGCCAGCAGCCCTGGGACAGGGGGAAGGGAGCAGTACTTC. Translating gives CASSPGTGGREQYF.

The DNA for the CDR3 is TGTGCCAGCAGCTTGTTTGGACAGGGTAAAAATGAGCAGTTCTTC. Its protein is CASSLFGQGKNEQFF. The V call is TRBV5-4, the J call TRBJ2-1; TRBD1 agrees at 8 bases. Per the germline V gene, CDR1 is SGHNT and CDR2 is YYREEE (reference sequence). The length of the CDR3 is 15 residues. The V and J ends lost 1 base and 7 bases, in that order; junction bases with no gene match: 7.

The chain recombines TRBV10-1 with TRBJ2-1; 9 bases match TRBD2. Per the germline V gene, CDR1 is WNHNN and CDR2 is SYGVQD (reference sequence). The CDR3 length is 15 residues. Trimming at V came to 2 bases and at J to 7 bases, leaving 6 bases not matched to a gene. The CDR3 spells CASSEPSGDPNEQFF. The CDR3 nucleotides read TGCGCCAGCAGTGAGCCTAGCGGGGATCCGAATGAGCAGTTCTTC.

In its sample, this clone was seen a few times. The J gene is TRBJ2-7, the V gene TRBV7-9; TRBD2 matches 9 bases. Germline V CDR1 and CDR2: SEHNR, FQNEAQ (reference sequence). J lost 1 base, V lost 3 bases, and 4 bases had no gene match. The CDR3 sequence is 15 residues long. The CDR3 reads CASSLRGGESYEQYF. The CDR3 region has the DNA TGTGCCAGCAGCTTGCGGGGGGGTGAATCCTACGAGCAGTACTTC.

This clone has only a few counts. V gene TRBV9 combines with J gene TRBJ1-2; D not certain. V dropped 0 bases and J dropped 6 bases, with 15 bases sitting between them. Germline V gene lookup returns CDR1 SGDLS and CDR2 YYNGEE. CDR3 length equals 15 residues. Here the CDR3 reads CASSVASRDWDGYTF. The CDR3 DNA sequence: TGTGCCAGCAGCGTAGCTTCCAGAGACTGGGATGGCTACACCTTC. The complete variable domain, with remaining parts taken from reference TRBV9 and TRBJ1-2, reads DSGVTQTPKHLITATGQRVTLRCSPRSGDLSVYWYQQSLDQGLQFLIQYYNGEERAKGNILERFSAQQFPDLHSELNLSSLELGDSALYFCASSVASRDWDGYTFGSGTRLTVV.

Here the CDR3 DNA reads TGTGCCAGCAGCTTGGCAGCTTCTTCCTCTGGAAACACCATATATTTT. It specifies CASSLAASSSGNTIYF. The chain recombines TRBV5-6 with TRBJ1-3; D is unclear. V was pared by 0 bases and J by 0 bases, with 10 bases between. The CDR3 totals 16 residues. The germline V gene encodes CDR1 SGHDT and CDR2 YYEEEE.

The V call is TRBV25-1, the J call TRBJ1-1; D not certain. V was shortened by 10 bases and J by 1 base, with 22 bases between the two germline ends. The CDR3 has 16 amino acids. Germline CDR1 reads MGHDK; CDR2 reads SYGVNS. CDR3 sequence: CATLGWAGDRNTEAFF. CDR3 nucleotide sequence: TGTGCCACCCTTGGATGGGCAGGCGATAGGAACACTGAAGCTTTCTTT.

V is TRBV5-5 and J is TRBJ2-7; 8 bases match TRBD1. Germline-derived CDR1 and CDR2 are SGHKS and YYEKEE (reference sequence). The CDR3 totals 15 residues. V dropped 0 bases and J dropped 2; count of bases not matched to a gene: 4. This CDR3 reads CASSLVGQAPYEQYF. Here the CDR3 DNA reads TGTGCCAGCAGCTTGGTGGGACAGGCACCCTACGAGCAGTACTTC. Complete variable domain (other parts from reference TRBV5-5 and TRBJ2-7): DAGVTQSPTHLIKTRGQQVTLRCSPISGHKSVSWYQQVLGQGPQFIFQYYEKEERGRGNFPDRFSARQFPNYSSELNVNALLLGDSALYLCASSLVGQAPYEQYFGPGTRLTVT.

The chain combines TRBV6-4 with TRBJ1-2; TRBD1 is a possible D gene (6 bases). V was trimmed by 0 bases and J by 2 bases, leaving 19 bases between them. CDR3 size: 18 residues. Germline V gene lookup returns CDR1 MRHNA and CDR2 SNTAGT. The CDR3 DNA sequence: TGTGCCAGCAGTGACTCCTCGTTAGACAGGTTTGGGAACTATGGCTACACCTTC. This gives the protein CASSDSSLDRFGNYGYTF.

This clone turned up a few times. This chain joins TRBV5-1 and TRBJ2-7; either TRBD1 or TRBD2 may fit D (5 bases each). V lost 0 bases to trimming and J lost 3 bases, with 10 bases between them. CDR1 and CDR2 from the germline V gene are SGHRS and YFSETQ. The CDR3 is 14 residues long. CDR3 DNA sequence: TGCGCCAGCAGCTTGGTTGGGGGAAACTACGAGCAGTACTTC. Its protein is CASSLVGGNYEQYF.

CDR3 residues: CASSHRVGELFF. Written as DNA, the CDR3 is TGTGCCAGCAGTCACAGGGTAGGGGAGCTGTTTTTT. The chain joins TRBV2 to TRBJ2-2; TRBD1 might be the D (6 bases). This CDR3 comprises 12 residues. V lost 5 bases, J lost 8 bases, and 9 bases lay in between. The germline gives CDR1 SNHLY, CDR2 FYNNEI. Full variable domain (remainder filled in from reference TRBV2 and TRBJ2-2): EPEVTQTPSHQVTQMGQEVILRCVPISNHLYFYWYRQILGQKVEFLVSFYNNEISEKSEIFDDQFSVERPDGSNFTLKIRSTKLEDSAMYFCASSHRVGELFFGEGSRLTVL.

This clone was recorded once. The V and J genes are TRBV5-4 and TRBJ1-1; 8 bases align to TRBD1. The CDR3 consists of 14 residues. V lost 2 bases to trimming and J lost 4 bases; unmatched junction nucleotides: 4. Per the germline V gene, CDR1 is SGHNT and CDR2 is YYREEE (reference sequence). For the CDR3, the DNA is TGTGCCAGCAGCTTCCAGGGGGCCGGCACTGAAGCTTTCTTT. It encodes CASSFQGAGTEAFF.

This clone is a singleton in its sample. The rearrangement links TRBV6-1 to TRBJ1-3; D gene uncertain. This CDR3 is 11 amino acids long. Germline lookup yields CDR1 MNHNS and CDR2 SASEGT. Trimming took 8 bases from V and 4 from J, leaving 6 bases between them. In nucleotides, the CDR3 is TGTGCCAGCGGGAAGGGAAACACCATATATTTT. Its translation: CASGKGNTIYF.